This T cell receptor beta chain was profiled in a study of T cells in Graves' hyperthyroidism and ophthalmopathy. With regard to this clonotype: Its antigen is not known. Lacking the conserved final phenylalanine or tryptophan, this CDR3 likely reflects a read error.

Using RNA transcripts as the source, TCR beta CDR3 regions were amplified. The study used the HTBI primer set for a first-round RT-PCR of the TCR CDR3. One entry per CDR3 protein results from TCRdb running MiXCR on the multiplex PCR reads. The sample yields about 570,000 distinct CDR3 sequences, more than 45% seen once. Germline CDR1 reads SNHLY; CDR2 reads FYNNEI. The CDR3 has 11 amino acids. General study results and limits: A model built on 13 V-J features separated ophthalmopathy from stable hyperthyroidism.

The chain uses TRBV2 and TRBJ2-5; D possibly corresponds to TRBD1 (5 bases). The clonotype was recovered from an adult woman with Graves' disease, either hyperthyroidism or ophthalmopathy (not recorded which). The sample comprised peripheral blood or thyroid tissue (not recorded which). CDR3 in amino acids: CASSRDQTQYL. The CDR3, as DNA: TGTGCAAGCAGCAGGGATCAGACCCAGTACCTC.